This TCR beta chain derives from a study of shared clonotypes between healthy human individuals. Findings and caveats of the study: Sharing of clonotypes among donors was expected to vary with sequencing depth.

Study processing details: ImmunoSEQ output held junction-only sequences without quality scores, so filtering differed. Measured with immunoSEQ multiplex PCR; TCRdb has only the in-frame clones, and not every one. V and J calls and clone size come straight from that table; D and trimming were deduced from the DNA. The repertoire consists of some 1.5 million clones, with 95% to 99% occurring once and the leading ten covering about 0.42%. Worth noting for this clone: Antigen: not known.

CDR3 length equals 13 residues. V trimming: 4 bases; J trimming: 7 bases; junction bases outside the gene matches: 5. CDR1 SGHTS and CDR2 YDEGEE come from the germline V gene. The V gene is TRBV5-8, the J gene TRBJ2-1; the match to TRBD1 covers 7 bases. The sequenced sample consisted of naive CD4+ T cells sorted from blood. Subset specified: CD45RA+ positively selected. The source of this sequence is a man aged 30-40 years in good health. The CDR3 is CASSPGQPNEQFF. As DNA, the CDR3 is TGTGCCAGCAGCCCGGGACAGCCGAATGAGCAGTTCTTC. Combining the CDR3 with reference TRBV5-8 and TRBJ2-1 gives the whole variable domain EAGVTQSPTHLIKTRGQQATLRCSPISGHTSVYWYQQALGLGLQFLLWYDEGEERNRGNFPPRFSGRQFPNYSSELNVNALELEDSALYLCASSPGQPNEQFFGPGTRLTVL.